This T cell receptor beta chain was identified during a study of cytomegalovirus exposure and HLA in healthy donors. Healthy bone marrow donors supplied every sample. PCR involved 60 Vbeta and 13 Jbeta primers. Assay: immunoSEQ multiplex PCR; the TCRdb copy retains only in-frame clones and omits some. There are about 120,000 clones in the sample; 81% occur only once, and 4% lies in the top ten. The CDR3 is 18 residues long. V lost 3 bases and J 5 bases, leaving 23 bases between the germline ends. The germline gives CDR1 SEHNR, CDR2 FQNEAQ (reference sequence). The source of this sequence is a man younger than 30 in good health and CMV-seropositive. Specimen: PBMCs. The V call is TRBV7-9, the J call TRBJ2-1; possibly TRBD2 for D (5 bases). The CDR3 DNA sequence: TGTGCCAGCAGCTTGGGCGAGGTAAGCGGCCATTGGGACAATGAGCAGTTCTTC. Encoded protein: CASSLGEVSGHWDNEQFF.